Following are 9 T cell receptor beta chains from one sample sequenced in a study of cytomegalovirus exposure and HLA in healthy donors. PCR primers comprised 60 Vbeta and 13 Jbeta primers. This table comes from immunoSEQ multiplex PCR, and its TCRdb copy is limited to in-frame clones, with some not included. This table has 65,000 or so clones, roughly 77% appearing once. Sequencing input: PBMCs. These TCRs come from a woman aged 40 to 50 in good health and CMV-seropositive.

This clone appeared a single time. The chain is built from TRBV7-9 and TRBJ1-3; D gene ambiguous. CDR1 is SEHNR and CDR2 is FQNEAQ in the germline V gene (reference sequence). V lost 1 base and J lost 1, with 5 bases in between. The CDR3 consists of 14 residues. CDR3 in DNA: TGTGCCAGCAGCTTAGTTAGTTCTGGAAACACCATATATTTT. It is translated as CASSLVSSGNTIYF.

V is TRBV19 and J is TRBJ1-5, with D uncertain. V was trimmed by 10 bases and J by 9 bases, leaving 22 bases between them. The CDR3 length is 14 residues. From germline, CDR1 is LNHDA and CDR2 SQIVND (reference sequence). CDR3 amino acids: CATSPSPGVRPQHF. The DNA for the CDR3 is TGTGCCACCAGCCCCTCTCCGGGAGTGAGGCCCCAGCATTTT.

This rearrangement joins TRBV11-2 to TRBJ2-1; 8 bases match TRBD1. The trim removed 3 bases at V and 4 bases at J, leaving 5 bases unmatched. This CDR3 spans 15 amino acids. Germline-derived CDR1 and CDR2 are SGHAT and FQNNGV. CDR3 sequence (DNA): TGTGCCAGCAGCTTTCCAGGGGGCCGATACAATGAGCAGTTCTTC. Translation: CASSFPGGRYNEQFF.

This chain joins TRBV5-4 and TRBJ1-3; TRBD1 matches 7 bases. With V trimmed by 5 bases and J by 0 bases, 8 bases remained unmatched. Germline CDR1 and CDR2: SGHNT and YYREEE (reference sequence). The CDR3 length is 16 residues. The CDR3 bases are TGTGCCAGCAGTTCTACAGGGGTGGGCTCTGGAAACACCATATATTTT. It specifies CASSSTGVGSGNTIYF.

The DNA of the CDR3 is TGTGCCAGTAGTATCGACAGGTACTCTGGGGCCAACGTCCTGACTTTC. Translation gives CASSIDRYSGANVLTF. The V gene is TRBV19, the J gene TRBJ2-6, with D possibly TRBD1 on 6 matching bases. CDR3 length equals 16 residues. V gave up 3 bases and J gave up 0 bases, with 9 bases separating them. Germline V lookup: CDR1 LNHDA, CDR2 SQIVND (reference sequence). The full variable domain, its missing parts supplied by reference TRBV19 and TRBJ2-6, is DGGITQSPKYLFRKEGQNVTLSCEQNLNHDAMYWYRQDPGQGLRLIYYSQIVNDFQKGDIAEGYSVSREKKESFPLTVTSAQKNPTAFYLCASSIDRYSGANVLTFGAGSRLTVL.

This rearrangement joins TRBV5-4 to TRBJ2-7; D possibly corresponds to TRBD2 (5 bases). V was trimmed by 6 bases and J by 0 bases, leaving 10 bases between them. Germline V CDR1 and CDR2: SGHNT, YYREEE (reference sequence). CDR3 size: 13 residues. The CDR3 reads CASTTDYSYEQYF. Here the CDR3 DNA reads TGTGCCAGCACTACAGACTACTCCTACGAGCAGTACTTC.

V usage is TRBV11-2 and J usage is TRBJ1-3; D gene unclear. Germline V gene sequence: CDR1 SGHAT, CDR2 FQNNGV. This CDR3 has 16 residues. Trimming took 3 bases from V and 0 from J, leaving 12 bases between them. The CDR3 DNA follows: TGTGCCAGCAGCTTCGGGGTTTCCCTCTCTGGAAACACCATATATTTT. Translation gives CASSFGVSLSGNTIYF. Full variable domain (remainder filled in from reference TRBV11-2 and TRBJ1-3): EAGVAQSPRYKIIEKRQSVAFWCNPISGHATLYWYQQILGQGPKLLIQFQNNGVVDDSQLPKDRFSAERLKGVDSTLKIQPAKLEDSAVYLCASSFGVSLSGNTIYFGEGSWLTVV.

This CDR3 is CASSTKGLAGTDTQYF. DNA of the CDR3: TGTGCCAGCAGCACCAAGGGACTAGCGGGGACAGATACGCAGTATTTT. V gene TRBV5-4 combines with J gene TRBJ2-3, with 13 bases matching TRBD2. The ends lost 4 bases at V and 3 bases at J; junction bases unmatched: 5. CDR1 is SGHNT, CDR2 YYREEE, per germline (reference sequence). CDR3 size: 16 residues.

The sample holds one count of this clone. The V gene is TRBV9, the J gene TRBJ1-2; D ambiguous. The V gene's germline CDR1 is SGDLS and CDR2 YYNGEE. V lost 4 bases, J lost 7 bases, and 17 bases lay in between. The CDR3 sequence is 14 residues long. The CDR3 nucleotides read TGTGCCAGCAGCCCCGAGGAGTATTTTTCTGGCTACACCTTC. Protein product: CASSPEEYFSGYTF.